This T cell receptor (beta chain) derives from a study of post-analysis software for immune sequencing data. Study background: The courses of disease that were included comprised relapsing-remitting, secondary progressive and progressive-relapsing multiple sclerosis.

The germline V gene has CDR1 SEHNR and CDR2 FQNEAQ (reference sequence). The length of the CDR3 is 13 residues. V was pared by 3 bases and J by 5 bases, with 10 bases between. Each TCR beta cDNA library carried unique molecular identifiers. TCRdb recomputed calls from the PCR reads with MiXCR, one row per CDR3 protein. The sample lists roughly 400,000 distinct CDR3 sequences, less than 40% occurring once. This clonotype was detected a few times. Its cognate antigen is unknown. Whole-study results and caveats: Compared with controls, patients had more of roughly five TRBV segments, including TRBV5-6, TRBV5-1 and TRBV20-1. Samples made in the same batch grouped tightly together by F measure.

Source material: blood. This TCR came from a girl aged 2 to 10 with multiple sclerosis. The chain combines TRBV7-9 with TRBJ1-2, with D possibly being TRBD1 (6 bases). The CDR3 loop is CASSFGGQYGYTF. DNA for the CDR3: TGTGCCAGCAGCTTCGGTGGACAGTATGGCTACACCTTC.